This TCR beta chain was found in a study of cytomegalovirus exposure and HLA in healthy donors. In the PCR, 60 Vbeta and 13 Jbeta primers were used. TCRdb's copy holds only in-frame clones and misses some; the assay was immunoSEQ multiplex PCR. Here the sample spans 60,000 to 85,000 clones, about 75% being singletons. The sample was PBMCs. The TCR sequence derives from a man in his fifties or sixties in good health and CMV-seropositive.

The CDR3 here is CASSLAVGQGYNEKLFF. CDR3 coding DNA: TGTGCCAGCAGCTTAGCGGTTGGACAGGGGTATAATGAAAAACTGTTTTTT. The genes are TRBV7-9 and TRBJ1-4; 9 nucleotides align to TRBD1. This CDR3 has 17 amino acids. J was trimmed by 4 bases and V by 0 bases; bases with no gene match: 6. Germline V gene data show CDR1 as SEHNR and CDR2 as FQNEAQ (reference sequence).